This T cell receptor (beta chain) is drawn from a study of T cells after yellow fever vaccination. In the study overall: Preparation used SMART-Seq v4 Ultra Low Input for the low-cell-number fractions.

Study observations and caveats: Clones from primary vaccination mostly reappeared after the booster (around 96% CD4, around 90% CD8). In FACS-sorted repertoires, abundant clonotypes from the bulk population could appear as contaminants. When the response was secondary, it was weaker but reached its peak faster, day 5 versus 15.

Of note for this clonotype: The antigen remains undetermined.

TCRdb ran MiXCR on the 5' RACE reads and lists one entry per CDR3 protein. The sample yields 500,000 to 650,000 distinct CDR3 sequences, about 12% seen once. This CDR3 is 15 amino acids long. Germline values: CDR1 SGHTA, CDR2 FQGNSA. Trimming took 1 base from V and 6 from J, leaving 13 bases between them. This specimen consisted of PBMCs, obtained on the day of the yellow fever booster vaccination. J is TRBJ1-5 and V is TRBV7-2; tentative D call: TRBD1 (6 bases). The clonotype was recovered from a man aged 30-40 years who received the YFV17D yellow fever vaccine. DNA of the CDR3: TGTGCCAGCAGCTTAGTTCCCGGGGGCCTTCAGCCCCAGCATTTT. It yields the protein CASSLVPGGLQPQHF.